The source of this T cell receptor (beta chain) is a study of cytomegalovirus exposure and HLA in healthy donors. Study results and limitations: Reportedly, TCR beta sequences accurately predicted HLA-A and HLA-B alleles in most subjects. An Asian-associated ancestry cluster reportedly showed fewer N-insertions than the roughly 600-donor mean in a later analysis. Other equally common chains were less clonally expanded than HLA-associated TCR beta chains, a later analysis showed. When the data were analyzed later, several of the most significant clusters appeared to be linked to common viral pathogens.

The PCR ran on 60 Vbeta and 13 Jbeta primers. Some clones are missing from TCRdb's copy, which holds only in-frame ones; the method was immunoSEQ multiplex PCR. Of about 110,000 clones listed, over 60% are singletons. Trimming pared 0 bases from V and 0 bases from J, leaving 9 bases between. CDR3 size: 15 residues. Germline CDR1 is GTSNPN and CDR2 is SVGIG (reference sequence). Turning to this clone: Its antigen is unidentified.

The chain uses TRBV30 and TRBJ1-3; tentative D call: TRBD1 (6 bases). The specimen was PBMCs. The receptor was isolated from a woman aged 60-75 years in good health and CMV-seropositive. CDR3 in DNA: TGTGCCTGGAGTGTACGGACAGCCTCTGGAAACACCATATATTTT. Translating it yields CAWSVRTASGNTIYF.